The 18 T cell receptor beta chains presented below share a single source sample, sequenced in a study of Graves' ophthalmopathy and Graves' hyperthyroidism. As the template, RNA transcripts were used to amplify TCR beta CDR3 regions. Second-round multiplex PCR came after first-round RT-PCR with HTBI primers. TCRdb ran MiXCR on the multiplex PCR reads and lists one entry per CDR3 protein. The sample lists hundreds of thousands of distinct CDR3 sequences, over 20% occurring once. Specimen: peripheral blood. These receptors were collected from a young woman with stable Graves' hyperthyroidism. Some clones in this sample may be carry-over from other donors' samples.

This chain connects TRBV5-6 to TRBJ1-2, with TRBD1 matching 9 bases. The V gene's germline CDR1 is SGHDT and CDR2 YYEEEE. The trim removed 0 bases at V and 7 bases at J, leaving 7 bases unmatched. This CDR3 region has 15 residues. The CDR3 sequence is CASSLAGQGFSGYTF. In DNA, the CDR3 is TGTGCCAGCAGCTTGGCGGGACAGGGTTTTTCTGGCTACACCTTC.

This clonotype was seen at least ten times. V usage is TRBV11-2 and J usage is TRBJ2-5; 9 bases match TRBD2. Per germline, CDR1 SGHAT and CDR2 FQNNGV. The CDR3 has 17 amino acids. Losses at the gene ends were 4 bases for V and 3 bases for J; bases not matched to a gene: 12. The CDR3 bases are TGTGCCAGCAGCTCCTCCCGGGGCGGGGGGGTGGAAGAGACCCAGTACTTC. Its protein product is CASSSSRGGGVEETQYF.

The chain couples TRBV20-1 to TRBJ1-5; 7 positions match TRBD1. The germline V gene has CDR1 DFQATT and CDR2 SNEGSKA (reference sequence). Unmatched junction bases numbered 5, after V lost 4 bases and J lost 5 bases. The CDR3 loop spans 13 amino acids. The DNA of the CDR3 is TGCAGTGCTACGGGCAGGGGGTATCAGCCCCAGCATTTT. Amino acids: CSATGRGYQPQHF.

This clonotype has a count of ten or more. This chain uses TRBV5-1 with TRBJ1-1; possible D gene TRBD1, 5 bases. Trimming removed 0 bases at V and 1 base at J, with 13 bases between. CDR3 length: 16 amino acids. Germline lookup yields CDR1 SGHRS and CDR2 YFSETQ. CDR3 DNA: TGCGCCAGCAGCTTGGTCACGGGGCTCACGAACACTGAAGCTTTCTTT. Encoded protein: CASSLVTGLTNTEAFF. Using reference TRBV5-1 and TRBJ1-1 for the parts outside the CDR3, the full variable domain is KAGVTQTPRYLIKTRGQQVTLSCSPISGHRSVSWYQQTPGQGLQFLFEYFSETQRNKGNFPGRFSGRQFSNSRSEMNVSTLELGDSALYLCASSLVTGLTNTEAFFGQGTRLTVV.

V and J are TRBV25-1 and TRBJ1-5; 7 bases agree with TRBD1. Trimming removed 4 bases from V and 0 bases from J; junction bases left unmatched: 3. Germline V gene data show CDR1 as MGHDK and CDR2 as SYGVNS. The CDR3 extends over 15 amino acids. The CDR3 region is CASSGDSLSNQPQHF. CDR3 nucleotides: TGTGCCAGCAGTGGGGACAGTCTTAGCAATCAGCCCCAGCATTTT.

At least ten counts were recorded for this clonotype. A read error is possible here, since a much larger clone lies one base away. The chain is built from TRBV6-5 and TRBJ2-5; 10 positions agree with TRBD1. The CDR3 contains 16 residues. Germline CDR1 and CDR2: MNHEY and SVGAGI. The CDR3 nucleotides read TGTGCCAGCAGTTACCCCCTCGGGACAGGGGCAGAGACCAAGTACTTC. It codes for CASSYPLGTGAETKYF.

This clonotype has a count of ten or more. The V and J genes are TRBV19 and TRBJ2-7; 7 bases map to TRBD1. This CDR3 has 15 amino acids. J lost 0 bases, V lost 5 bases, and 7 bases had no gene match. Germline CDR1 and CDR2: LNHDA and SQIVND (reference sequence). The CDR3 sequence: CASSSIRDSSYEQYF. DNA for the CDR3: TGTGCCAGTAGTTCGATCCGGGACAGCTCCTACGAGCAGTACTTC.

This clonotype showed up many times. The genes are TRBV10-3 and TRBJ2-2, with TRBD1 matching over 7 bases. Germline V CDR1 and CDR2: ENHRY, SYGVKD. The V gene end was trimmed by 4 bases and the J gene end by 4 bases; junction bases not matched to a gene: 12. The CDR3 has 17 amino acids. The DNA of the CDR3 is TGTGCCATCAGTGTCGAGAGGGGGCCGGGGCCCACCGGGGAGCTGTTTTTT. This gives the protein CAISVERGPGPTGELFF.

This clonotype appeared a few times. This chain connects TRBV11-1 to TRBJ2-2; no clear D gene. Germline V lookup: CDR1 SGHAT, CDR2 FQDESV (reference sequence). The CDR3 consists of 15 residues. V lost 5 bases to trimming and J lost 0 bases, with 10 bases between them. CDR3: CASSRPFANTGELFF. The CDR3 DNA reads TGTGCCAGCAGCCGACCGTTCGCGAACACCGGGGAGCTGTTTTTT.

This clonotype was seen many times. The chain uses TRBV6-2 or TRBV6-3 and TRBJ1-1; possibly TRBD1 for D (6 bases). The germline V and J ends were trimmed by 7 bases and 8 bases, with 17 bases remaining between them. CDR1 and CDR2 (germline): MNHEY, SVGEGT. The CDR3 extends over 13 amino acids. The CDR3 DNA reads as TGTGCCAGCACTCTGACAACAACAGGGGAAGCTTTCTTT. The encoded protein is CASTLTTTGEAFF.

This clonotype was detected ten times or more. The J gene is TRBJ2-5, the V gene TRBV20-1, with 13 nucleotides matching TRBD2. The V segment lost 4 bases and the J segment 0 bases; nucleotides outside the gene matches: 8. The CDR3 runs 17 residues. Germline lookup yields CDR1 DFQATT and CDR2 SNEGSKA (reference sequence). CDR3 region: CSATPGTSGTHQETQYF. CDR3 bases: TGCAGTGCTACCCCCGGGACTAGCGGGACACACCAAGAGACCCAGTACTTC.

This clonotype was seen repeatedly, ten times or more. This chain joins TRBV6-1 and TRBJ1-1; no clear D gene. The V and J ends lost 5 bases and 0 bases respectively, with 10 bases between them. CDR3 length equals 14 residues. Germline V gives CDR1 MNHNS, CDR2 SASEGT. CDR3 sequence (DNA): TGTGCCAGCAGTACCACCTTAATGAACACTGAAGCTTTCTTT. Protein sequence: CASSTTLMNTEAFF.

This clonotype occurred many times. The rearrangement joins TRBV7-2 to TRBJ2-7; TRBD1 matches 8 bases. The CDR3 totals 17 residues. CDR1 and CDR2 from the germline V gene are SGHTA and FQGNSA. V shed 1 base, J shed 1 base, and the junction held 9 bases outside the gene matches. CDR3 DNA: TGTGCCAGCAGCTTAGTTTCAGGGGGCTCAGGGTCCTACGAGCAGTACTTC. Protein: CASSLVSGGSGSYEQYF.

The sample holds many counts of this clonotype. The chain is built from TRBV28 and TRBJ1-2; D is ambiguous. In germline, CDR1 is MDHEN, CDR2 SYDVKM. The CDR3 loop spans 15 amino acids. Trimming took off 2 bases at V and 5 bases at J, with 15 bases between the two ends. The CDR3 reads CASSLRSGPGYGYTF. The CDR3 nucleotides are TGTGCCAGCAGTTTAAGGTCCGGACCCGGGTATGGCTACACCTTC.

The chain combines TRBV27 with TRBJ1-2; D possibly corresponds to TRBD1 (6 bases). V shed 5 bases and J shed 5 bases, with 21 bases lying between them. This CDR3 spans 16 amino acids. Germline V gene lookup returns CDR1 MNHEY and CDR2 SMNVEV (reference sequence). The DNA for the CDR3 is TGTGCCAGCAGTCCATCCCTCGGACAGATGGCGTATGGCTACACCTTC. Its protein is CASSPSLGQMAYGYTF.

This clonotype has ten or more counts. The V and J genes are TRBV7-2 and TRBJ2-7; perhaps TRBD1 as D (5 bases). CDR1 SGHTA and CDR2 FQGNSA come from the germline V gene. This CDR3 is 13 amino acids long. Trimming removed 5 bases at V and 3 bases at J, with 11 bases between. This chain's CDR3 is CASSPTAYYEQYF. The CDR3 DNA reads as TGTGCCAGCAGCCCGACAGCCTACTACGAGCAGTACTTC.

This clonotype was seen repeatedly, ten times or more. This chain uses TRBV12-3 or TRBV12-4 with TRBJ2-5; perhaps D is TRBD1 or TRBD2 (6 bases each). The CDR3 extends over 14 amino acids. Trimming left V 7 bases short and J 1 base short, with 13 bases between. In DNA form, the CDR3 reads TGTGCCAGCAACCCCCGGGGGCCCCAAGAGACCCAGTACTTC. Its protein is CASNPRGPQETQYF.

This clonotype was seen at least ten times. The chain links TRBV19 to TRBJ1-1; no reliable D call. This CDR3 has 14 residues. The V gene's germline CDR1 is LNHDA and CDR2 SQIVND (reference sequence). The V gene lost 4 bases and the J gene lost 1 base, with 10 bases spanning the gap. The CDR3 region is CASSNGLRNTEAFF. The CDR3 nucleotides are TGTGCCAGTAGTAACGGGTTACGGAACACTGAAGCTTTCTTT. The entire variable domain, with the rest obtained from reference TRBV19 and TRBJ1-1, is as follows: DGGITQSPKYLFRKEGQNVTLSCEQNLNHDAMYWYRQDPGQGLRLIYYSQIVNDFQKGDIAEGYSVSREKKESFPLTVTSAQKNPTAFYLCASSNGLRNTEAFFGQGTRLTVV.